The 29 T cell receptor beta chains below all came from one sample that was sequenced in a study of OX40 agonist ivuxolimab in advanced cancers. Sequenced by immunoSEQ multiplex PCR; TCRdb stores in-frame clones only, minus some. The table includes tens of thousands of clones, just over 85% detected once. The sequenced sample was CD4+ or CD8+ T cells sorted from blood, obtained in a trial of the OX40 agonist ivuxolimab. These receptors were taken from an adult with an advanced solid tumor such as melanoma, head and neck, liver or kidney cancer.

Remarks on this clone: At one end the junction does not follow the germline gene, possibly because of a read error. The CDR3 reads CVSSSSDSYNEQFF. The DNA of the CDR3 is TGTGTCAGCAGCTCTAGTGACAGCTACAATGAGCAGTTCTTC. The V call is TRBV7-2, the J call TRBJ2-1, with D perhaps TRBD1 (5 bases). The germline CDR1 and CDR2 sequences are SGHTA and FQGNSA. The CDR3 spans 14 residues. The full variable domain, rest sourced from reference TRBV7-2 and TRBJ2-1, is GAGVSQSPSNKVTEKGKDVELRCDPISGHTALYWYRQSLGQGLEFLIYFQGNSAPDKSGLPSDRFSAERTGGSVSTLTIQRTQQEDSAVYLCVSSSSDSYNEQFFGPGTRLTVL.

V gene TRBV20-1 combines with J gene TRBJ2-5; no definite D call. Germline V gene data show CDR1 as DFQATT and CDR2 as SNEGSKA (reference sequence). V was cut by 6 bases and J by 2 bases, with 4 bases left in between. CDR3 length: 10 residues. CDR3 sequence reads: CSAQQETQYF. The CDR3 nucleotides read TGCAGTGCCCAGCAAGAGACCCAGTACTTC.

This clone came up once. The chain employs TRBV5-4 and TRBJ2-7; 9 nucleotides agree with TRBD1. CDR3 length: 16 residues. The ends lost 4 bases at V and 4 bases at J; junction bases unmatched: 12. Germline lookup yields CDR1 SGHNT and CDR2 YYREEE (reference sequence). The CDR3 reads CASSQGSWDRAYEQYF. In DNA form, the CDR3 reads TGTGCCAGCAGCCAAGGGTCTTGGGACAGGGCGTACGAGCAGTACTTC.

About this clone: One junction end does not reproduce the germline sequence, and a read error may be involved. This sequence joins TRBV7-7 and TRBJ2-5, with D possibly being TRBD1 or TRBD2 (5 bases each). The CDR3 is 15 amino acids. CDR1 SSHAT and CDR2 FNYEAQ come from the germline V gene (reference sequence). DNA of the CDR3: TGTGCTAGCAGCACGGGGCCCATGGTACAAGAGACCCAGTACTTC. Protein sequence: CASSTGPMVQETQYF.

V usage is TRBV18 and J usage is TRBJ1-5; the match to TRBD1 covers 11 bases. CDR1 and CDR2 from the germline V gene are KGHSH and LQKENI. This CDR3 is 16 amino acids long. V was pared by 4 bases and J by 7 bases, with 9 bases of the junction left unmatched. CDR3 sequence (DNA): TGTGCCAGCTCACTAAGGGACAGGGGGAATGAACAGCCCCAGCATTTT. Translated, it gives CASSLRDRGNEQPQHF.

The chain links TRBV2 to TRBJ2-3; the D is unclear. Germline loops: CDR1 SNHLY, CDR2 FYNNEI. Trimming removed 5 bases at V and 4 bases at J, with 4 bases between. The CDR3 has 11 amino acids. This CDR3 is CASSYADTQYF. In DNA, the CDR3 is TGTGCCAGCAGTTATGCAGATACGCAGTATTTT.

V is TRBV5-4 and J is TRBJ2-1; tentatively, D is TRBD2 (6 bases). CDR3 length equals 16 residues. V was clipped by 0 bases and J by 0 bases, with 10 bases between them. Germline CDR1 is SGHNT and CDR2 is YYREEE (reference sequence). DNA of the CDR3: TGTGCCAGCAGCTTGGACTCGACTAGCTCCTACAATGAGCAGTTCTTC. Translation: CASSLDSTSSYNEQFF.

The chain's CDR3 is CASSEGYEQYF. The DNA of the CDR3 is TGTGCCAGCAGTGAAGGGTACGAGCAGTACTTC. The chain couples TRBV25-1 to TRBJ2-7; D not resolved. V was clipped by 2 bases and J by 4 bases, with 3 bases between them. This CDR3 has 11 residues. CDR1 MGHDK and CDR2 SYGVNS come from the germline V gene.

The V gene is TRBV11-3, the J gene TRBJ2-5, with 7 nucleotides matching TRBD2. The ends lost 5 bases at V and 5 bases at J; junction bases unmatched: 17. The CDR3 totals 17 residues. Germline CDR1 is SGHNT and CDR2 is YENEEA. The CDR3 loop reads CASSLWKLADTQETQYF. CDR3 sequence (DNA): TGTGCCAGCAGCCTCTGGAAGCTAGCGGACACCCAGGAGACCCAGTACTTC.

This chain uses TRBV7-2 with TRBJ2-1, with 9 bases lining up with TRBD2. The CDR3 sequence is 16 residues long. Germline V gene sequence: CDR1 SGHTA, CDR2 FQGNSA. V was clipped by 5 bases and J by 0 bases; unmatched bases: 5. CDR3 in amino acids: CASSISGSASYNEQFF. For the CDR3, the DNA is TGTGCCAGCAGCATTAGCGGGAGTGCCTCCTACAATGAGCAGTTCTTC.

This clone was seen once. For the CDR3, the DNA is TGTGCCAGTAGTCTACAGGTCCAAGAGACCCAGTACTTC. It is translated as CASSLQVQETQYF. This chain joins TRBV19 and TRBJ2-5, with D possibly matching TRBD1 (5 bases). V lost 5 bases to trimming and J lost 1 base, with 8 bases between them. The CDR3 contains 13 residues. Germline CDR1 reads LNHDA; CDR2 reads SQIVND (reference sequence).

This clone came up once. The chain combines TRBV11-3 with TRBJ2-1, with TRBD2 identical over 8 bases. CDR3 length: 14 amino acids. Germline V CDR1 and CDR2: SGHNT, YENEEA. The V gene end was trimmed by 4 bases and the J gene end by 8 bases; junction bases not matched to a gene: 7. The CDR3 DNA is TGTGCCAGCAGCTCGATAGCGGGATTGGATGAGCAGTTCTTC. Translating gives CASSSIAGLDEQFF.

The rearrangement links TRBV9 to TRBJ2-1, with a weak D call TRBD2 (6 bases). The V end was cut by 6 bases, the J end by 1 base, with 14 bases between. The CDR3 is made up of 15 amino acids. Germline loops: CDR1 SGDLS, CDR2 YYNGEE. The CDR3 DNA follows: TGTGCCAGCAACCTCGCCGGGAGTTCCTACAATGAGCAGTTCTTC. This codes for CASNLAGSSYNEQFF.

This sequence joins TRBV21-1 and TRBJ2-1; the table's TRBD2 call for D was not verified on the DNA. TRBV21-1 is a pseudogene segment. The CDR3 totals 16 residues. The CDR3: CASSSTSRSCNNEQFF. The CDR3 region has the DNA TGTGCCAGCAGCAGCACTAGTCGGAGCTGTAACAATGAGCAGTTCTTC.

The genes are TRBV6-1 and TRBJ1-5; D might be TRBD1 (5 bases). V shed 6 bases and J shed 7 bases, with 16 bases lying between them. CDR1 MNHNS and CDR2 SASEGT come from the germline V gene. This CDR3 is built from 14 residues. The CDR3 here is CASSLTELGQPQHF. DNA of the CDR3: TGTGCCAGCAGCCTGACAGAGCTCGGGCAGCCCCAGCATTTT.

This clone was counted a few times. This chain uses TRBV19 with TRBJ1-2, with 7 bases aligning to TRBD1. The CDR3 runs to 15 residues. J was trimmed by 5 bases and V by 7 bases; bases with no gene match: 13. CDR1 and CDR2 (germline): LNHDA, SQIVND (reference sequence). The CDR3 DNA is TGTGCCAGTACCCTCGGACAGACAGGGATGTATGGCTACACCTTC. Encoded protein: CASTLGQTGMYGYTF.

The chain recombines TRBV30 with TRBJ1-2; weak D call: TRBD1 (5 bases). Germline V gene lookup returns CDR1 GTSNPN and CDR2 SVGIG (reference sequence). The V end lost 2 bases, the J end lost 6 bases, and 7 bases lay between the germline ends. The CDR3 is made up of 11 amino acids. This chain's CDR3 is CAWSLGDGYTF. The CDR3, as DNA: TGTGCCTGGAGTTTGGGGGATGGCTACACCTTC.

This clone has a single count. V gene TRBV27 combines with J gene TRBJ1-1; TRBD1 agrees at 9 bases. Per germline, CDR1 MNHEY and CDR2 SMNVEV (reference sequence). V lost 8 bases and J lost 10; bases outside the gene matches: 8. CDR3 length equals 12 residues. The CDR3 DNA reads as TGTGCCAGCCGGACAGGGGAGTTAGGAGCTTTCTTT. Encoded protein: CASRTGELGAFF.

The gene calls are TRBV30 and TRBJ1-1; D not resolved. Trimming pared 0 bases from V and 8 bases from J, leaving 7 bases between. CDR1 and CDR2 (germline): GTSNPN, SVGIG (reference sequence). This CDR3 region has 11 residues. The CDR3 DNA follows: TGTGCCTGGAGTGTACGCGGGGAAGCTTTCTTT. It specifies CAWSVRGEAFF. Full variable domain (remainder filled in from reference TRBV30 and TRBJ1-1): SQTIHQWPATLVQPVGSPLSLECTVEGTSNPNLYWYRQAAGRGLQLLFYSVGIGQISSEVPQNLSASRPQDRQFILSSKKLLLSDSGFYLCAWSVRGEAFFGQGTRLTVV.

The gene calls are TRBV7-9 and TRBJ2-2; 9 bases fit TRBD1. The V and J ends lost 5 bases and 1 base, in that order; junction bases with no gene match: 2. From germline, CDR1 is SEHNR and CDR2 FQNEAQ (reference sequence). The CDR3 loop spans 15 amino acids. DNA of the CDR3: TGTGCCAGCAGCGCGGGACAGGGGAACACCGGGGAGCTGTTTTTT. Translating gives CASSAGQGNTGELFF.

This chain connects TRBV4-2 to TRBJ2-1; no firm D call. The CDR3 extends over 13 amino acids. The germline gives CDR1 LGHNA, CDR2 YNFKEQ. The V and J ends lost 3 bases and 7 bases respectively, with 10 bases between them. CDR3 region: CASSQGWRNEQFF. DNA of the CDR3: TGTGCCAGCAGCCAGGGTTGGCGAAATGAGCAGTTCTTC.

CDR3 sequence: CAWSVLQGNTEAFF. The DNA of the CDR3 is TGTGCCTGGAGTGTACTGCAGGGTAACACTGAAGCTTTCTTT. The chain carries TRBV30 and TRBJ1-1, with a possible D match to TRBD1 (5 bases). V shed 0 bases and J shed 2 bases, with 10 bases lying between them. The CDR3 runs 14 residues. Germline CDR1 and CDR2: GTSNPN and SVGIG (reference sequence).

The chain is built from TRBV30 and TRBJ2-1; 9 bases are a match to TRBD2. Germline V gene data show CDR1 as GTSNPN and CDR2 as SVGIG (reference sequence). With 5 bases clipped from V and 8 bases from J, the junction kept 7 bases outside the gene matches. The CDR3 length is 13 residues. CDR3 bases: TGTGCCTGGGTCGCGGGAGGGGTCTATGAGCAGTTCTTC. This sequence encodes CAWVAGGVYEQFF.

The chain couples TRBV19 to TRBJ2-4, with 12 bases lining up with TRBD2. Trimming took 6 bases from V and 3 from J; bases not matched to a gene: 9. Per the germline V gene, CDR1 is LNHDA and CDR2 is SQIVND (reference sequence). The CDR3 is made up of 17 amino acids. The CDR3 DNA sequence: TGTGCCAGTAGCGGAGGACTAGCGGGATTGGACAAAAACATTCAGTACTTC. This translates into CASSGGLAGLDKNIQYF.

This rearrangement joins TRBV28 to TRBJ2-1; TRBD2 might be the D (6 bases). V was cut by 11 bases and J by 3 bases, with 17 bases left in between. There are 14 residues in the CDR3. The germline gives CDR1 MDHEN, CDR2 SYDVKM. Written as DNA, the CDR3 is TGTGCCTCCCGGCTAGCGAATATCTACAATGAGCAGTTCTTC. Protein sequence: CASRLANIYNEQFF.

The rearrangement links TRBV11-2 to TRBJ2-3; D is unclear. Trimming shortened V by 1 base and J by 1 base, and 0 bases separated the two germline ends. Germline V gives CDR1 SGHAT, CDR2 FQNNGV. This CDR3 has 12 amino acids. DNA for the CDR3: TGTGCCAGCAGCTTAGGCACAGATACGCAGTATTTT. Translation gives CASSLGTDTQYF.

In its sample, this clone was seen a few times. This chain joins TRBV28 and TRBJ2-5, with 10 bases lining up with TRBD1. Trimming cost V 5 bases and J 5 bases; bases outside gene matches: 8. The CDR3 has 15 amino acids. The germline V gene encodes CDR1 MDHEN and CDR2 SYDVKM. CDR3 sequence (DNA): TGTGCCAGCAGTCCACTGGGACAGGGGACGGAGACCCAGTACTTC. This translates into CASSPLGQGTETQYF.

This rearrangement joins TRBV6-5 to TRBJ1-2; D possibly corresponds to TRBD1 (6 bases). There are 16 residues in the CDR3. V lost 4 bases, J lost 2 bases, and 17 bases lay in between. Germline V lookup: CDR1 MNHEY, CDR2 SVGAGI. The CDR3 spells CASSSPRGRGNYGYTF. DNA of the CDR3: TGTGCCAGCAGTTCCCCCAGGGGCCGAGGCAACTATGGCTACACCTTC.

The chain couples TRBV2 to TRBJ2-7; TRBD2 matches at 7 bases. CDR1 is SNHLY and CDR2 is FYNNEI in the germline V gene. CDR3 size: 13 residues. V lost 10 bases, J lost 4 bases, and 10 bases stayed unmatched. The DNA for the CDR3 is TGTGCCACGTCGGCTAGCGGATTGTACGAGCAGTACTTC. Translation gives CATSASGLYEQYF.